The 26 T cell receptor beta chains below were found in one sample sequenced in a study of a mutant IDH1 vaccine in newly diagnosed glioma. TCRdb's copy holds only in-frame clones and misses some; the assay was immunoSEQ multiplex PCR. The table records about 60,000 clones, 84% of them present only once. These receptors are not linked to any known antigen. Time point noted: week 35, safety follow-up. Every vaccine dose comprised 300 ug of mutant IDH1 20-mer peptide plus topical imiquimod. The sequences come from PBMCs, collected from a glioma patient whose treatment included an IDH1 peptide vaccine. The receptor source for this set is a man between 25 and 39 years old with glioma.

The DNA of the CDR3 is TGTGCCAGCAGCGCCCCCCGGGGGGCGCGGCGCGAGCAGTACTTC. Amino acids: CASSAPRGARREQYF. This chain links TRBV7-9 with TRBJ2-7; D is perhaps TRBD2 (7 bases). Germline CDR1 and CDR2: SEHNR and FQNEAQ (reference sequence). CDR3 length: 15 residues. V was pared by 5 bases and J by 6 bases, with 20 bases between. Complete variable domain (other parts from reference TRBV7-9 and TRBJ2-7): DTGVSQNPRHKITKRGQNVTFRCDPISEHNRLYWYRQTLGQGPEFLTYFQNEAQLEKSRLLSDRFSAERPKGSFSTLEIQRTEQGDSAMYLCASSAPRGARREQYFGPGTRLTVT.

This sequence joins TRBV4-1 and TRBJ1-2; D unresolved. The CDR3 contains 15 residues. V was pared by 1 base and J by 5 bases, with 14 bases between. CDR1 and CDR2 (germline): MGHRA, YSYEKL. The CDR3 region is CASSQVVGLRYGYTF. The DNA for the CDR3 is TGCGCCAGCAGCCAAGTCGTAGGGCTACGATATGGCTACACCTTC.

This chain links TRBV19 with TRBJ1-1, with 10 nucleotides matching TRBD1. The CDR3 runs to 15 residues. The germline V gene has CDR1 LNHDA and CDR2 SQIVND (reference sequence). V was pared by 5 bases and J by 1 base, with 4 bases of the junction left unmatched. In DNA form, the CDR3 reads TGTGCCAGTAGTGCCGGGGACAGGGGGAACACTGAAGCTTTCTTT. The encoded protein is CASSAGDRGNTEAFF.

The chain links TRBV4-1 to TRBJ1-2; a weak D match, TRBD1 (5 bases). The CDR3 consists of 17 residues. The ends were cut back, 4 bases at V and 4 bases at J, with 22 bases in the middle. Germline V gene sequence: CDR1 MGHRA, CDR2 YSYEKL. The CDR3 DNA follows: TGCGCCAGCAGCCCTCCCCCAGGGACTCCACAATTCTATGGCTACACCTTC. Translating it yields CASSPPPGTPQFYGYTF.

The V call is TRBV4-2, the J call TRBJ2-5; D ambiguous. The germline V gene encodes CDR1 LGHNA and CDR2 YNFKEQ. The CDR3 sequence is 17 residues long. V was clipped by 1 base and J by 1 base, with 16 bases between them. The CDR3 sequence: CASSQGRFQLLQETQYF. CDR3 coding DNA: TGTGCCAGCAGCCAAGGGCGCTTTCAACTCCTCCAAGAGACCCAGTACTTC.

On this clone itself: The same CDR3 is also encoded by other DNA sequences in this sample. The V and J genes are TRBV28 and TRBJ2-7, with no clear D. The germline V and J ends were trimmed by 1 base and 4 bases, with 14 bases remaining between them. Germline-derived CDR1 and CDR2 are MDHEN and SYDVKM. The CDR3 covers 15 residues. In DNA, the CDR3 is TGTGCCAGCAGTTTATTGGGTGGCGATTTGTACGAGCAGTACTTC. It is translated as CASSLLGGDLYEQYF. The variable domain in full, with the rest retrieved from reference TRBV28 and TRBJ2-7, is DVKVTQSSRYLVKRTGEKVFLECVQDMDHENMFWYRQDPGLGLRLIYFSYDVKMKEKGDIPEGYSVSREKKERFSLILESASTNQTSMYLCASSLLGGDLYEQYFGPGTRLTVT.

The rearrangement links TRBV29-1 to TRBJ1-2; possibly TRBD1 for D (6 bases). Germline-derived CDR1 and CDR2 are SQVTM and ANQGSEA. Trimming cost V 7 bases and J 6 bases, with 18 bases left between them. The CDR3 contains 13 residues. The DNA for the CDR3 is TGCAGCGGACTATTGGACAGCTTGCATGGCTACACCTTC. It codes for CSGLLDSLHGYTF.

The chain carries TRBV4-2 and TRBJ2-4; the D gene is possibly TRBD1 (5 bases). This CDR3 has 19 residues. V lost 0 bases to trimming and J lost 0 bases, with 18 bases between them. CDR1 LGHNA and CDR2 YNFKEQ come from the germline V gene. The CDR3 DNA sequence: TGTGCCAGCAGCCAAGATCACAGGCGCAGGCTTTTAGCCAAAAACATTCAGTACTTC. As protein: CASSQDHRRRLLAKNIQYF.

This chain uses TRBV7-9 with TRBJ1-1; D gene ambiguous. CDR3 length: 13 residues. Germline CDR1 SEHNR, CDR2 FQNEAQ (reference sequence). Trimming pared 2 bases from V and 0 bases from J, leaving 4 bases between. CDR3: CASSLRLNTEAFF. Written as DNA, the CDR3 is TGTGCCAGCAGCTTACGCTTGAACACTGAAGCTTTCTTT.

The rearrangement joins TRBV21-1 to TRBJ2-5; the table's TRBD2 call for D was not verified on the DNA. TRBV21-1 is designated a pseudogene. This CDR3 has 15 residues. This chain's CDR3 is CASSKVAGGQETQYF. The CDR3 DNA sequence: TGTGCCAGCAGCAAAGTAGCGGGGGGGCAAGAGACCCAGTACTTC.

The J gene is TRBJ1-5, the V gene TRBV2, with D unresolved. The CDR3 contains 15 residues. Germline lookup yields CDR1 SNHLY and CDR2 FYNNEI. Trimming shortened V by 4 bases and J by 0 bases, and 10 bases separated the two germline ends. CDR3 amino acids: CASSVSGYSNQPQHF. DNA of the CDR3: TGTGCCAGCAGTGTGTCAGGTTATAGCAATCAGCCCCAGCATTTT.

The J gene is TRBJ2-1, the V gene TRBV9; weak D call: TRBD1 (5 bases). V shed 0 bases and J shed 5 bases, with 21 bases lying between them. This CDR3 spans 18 amino acids. CDR1 and CDR2 (germline): SGDLS, YYNGEE. The DNA of the CDR3 is TGTGCCAGCAGCGTAGGGGGCCCCCGGATCCTCAGCAACAATGAGCAGTTCTTC. Protein product: CASSVGGPRILSNNEQFF. Filled out from reference TRBV9 and TRBJ2-1, the complete variable domain reads DSGVTQTPKHLITATGQRVTLRCSPRSGDLSVYWYQQSLDQGLQFLIQYYNGEERAKGNILERFSAQQFPDLHSELNLSSLELGDSALYFCASSVGGPRILSNNEQFFGPGTRLTVL.

This clone was seen only a few times. V is TRBV5-1 and J is TRBJ1-1; no clear D gene. Germline values: CDR1 SGHRS, CDR2 YFSETQ. Trimming stripped 0 bases from V and 6 bases from J, with 9 bases between. The CDR3 covers 13 residues. CDR3 bases: TGCGCCAGCAGCTTGGGAGGATACCCTGAAGCTTTCTTT. As protein: CASSLGGYPEAFF. The variable domain in full, completed from reference TRBV5-1 and TRBJ1-1, reads KAGVTQTPRYLIKTRGQQVTLSCSPISGHRSVSWYQQTPGQGLQFLFEYFSETQRNKGNFPGRFSGRQFSNSRSEMNVSTLELGDSALYLCASSLGGYPEAFFGQGTRLTVV.

This clone was seen a handful of times. The chain has TRBV7-2 and TRBJ1-1; D possibly corresponds to TRBD1 (5 bases). This CDR3 has 14 amino acids. CDR1 is SGHTA, CDR2 FQGNSA, per germline. V was clipped by 5 bases and J by 8 bases, with 18 bases between them. CDR3 in amino acids: CASSNGGERHEAFF. In DNA, the CDR3 is TGTGCCAGCAGCAACGGGGGGGAGAGACACGAAGCTTTCTTT.

This chain links TRBV4-2 with TRBJ1-4, with a possible D match to TRBD1 (6 bases). Trimming stripped 1 base from V and 11 bases from J, with 17 bases between. The CDR3 is 15 residues long. CDR1 is LGHNA and CDR2 is YNFKEQ in the germline V gene. The CDR3 DNA reads TGTGCCAGCAGCCAAGTGATAGGGGGTTTGAAGAAACTGTTTTTT. It translates to CASSQVIGGLKKLFF.

The V call is TRBV6-5, the J call TRBJ1-4, with D uncertain. The CDR3 runs to 14 residues. The germline V and J ends were trimmed by 0 bases and 8 bases, with 10 bases remaining between them. CDR1 is MNHEY, CDR2 SVGAGI, per germline. The chain's CDR3 is CASSYSIFGEKLFF. The CDR3 DNA sequence: TGTGCCAGCAGTTACTCGATCTTCGGAGAAAAACTGTTTTTT.

The J gene is TRBJ2-7, the V gene TRBV5-4; D assignment may be TRBD1 or TRBD2 (5 bases each). The CDR3 length is 14 residues. V was pared by 0 bases and J by 7 bases, with 14 bases between. Germline V lookup: CDR1 SGHNT, CDR2 YYREEE (reference sequence). CDR3 sequence: CASSLDGGNTEQYF. CDR3 sequence (DNA): TGTGCCAGCAGCTTGGATGGGGGTAACACGGAGCAGTACTTC.

The table lists this clone with a count of one. The chain combines TRBV11-2 with TRBJ2-2; 11 nucleotides match TRBD2. This CDR3 is built from 15 residues. The germline CDR1 and CDR2 sequences are SGHAT and FQNNGV. After removal of 6 bases from V and 6 bases from J, the junction contained 6 bases not matched to a gene. The DNA for the CDR3 is TGTGCCAGCAGAGTAGCGGGGGGGCCCTCCGGGGAGCTGTTTTTT. Protein product: CASRVAGGPSGELFF.

The chain couples TRBV19 to TRBJ1-5; D remains ambiguous. Trimming removed 1 base from V and 1 base from J, with 14 bases in between. The CDR3 runs 17 residues. CDR1 and CDR2 from the germline V gene are LNHDA and SQIVND (reference sequence). The CDR3 DNA follows: TGTGCCAGTAGTATAGGCAGGACGCGGTCGAGCAATCAGCCCCAGCATTTT. It specifies CASSIGRTRSSNQPQHF.

J is TRBJ1-1 and V is TRBV15; perhaps TRBD1 as D (5 bases). V lost 4 bases and J lost 5, with 20 bases in between. Looked up from germline, CDR1 is LNHNV and CDR2 is YYDKDF (reference sequence). The CDR3 loop spans 16 amino acids. The chain's CDR3 is CATSMGVRGGRTEAFF. The CDR3 nucleotides read TGTGCCACCAGCATGGGTGTTAGGGGCGGACGGACTGAAGCTTTCTTT. The variable domain in full, completed from reference TRBV15 and TRBJ1-1, reads DAMVIQNPRYQVTQFGKPVTLSCSQTLNHNVMYWYQQKSSQAPKLLFHYYDKDFNNEADTPDNFQSRRPNTSFCFLDIRSPGLGDTAMYLCATSMGVRGGRTEAFFGQGTRLTVV.

In DNA, the CDR3 is TGTGCCAGTAGGGACAGGGGGAGCTCCTACGAGCAGTACTTC. Amino acid sequence: CASRDRGSSYEQYF. The chain recombines TRBV19 with TRBJ2-7; 10 positions agree with TRBD1. Per the germline V gene, CDR1 is LNHDA and CDR2 is SQIVND (reference sequence). This CDR3 is built from 14 residues. The trim removed 6 bases at V and 0 bases at J, leaving 2 bases unmatched.

This clone has a single count. Here the CDR3 DNA reads TGCGCCAGCAGTTCCAGAAATAATTCACCCCTCCACTTT. It is translated as CASSSRNNSPLHF. This chain connects TRBV5-1 to TRBJ1-6; no clear D. Germline loops: CDR1 SGHRS, CDR2 YFSETQ. The V gene lost 5 bases and the J gene lost 5 bases, with 8 bases spanning the gap. CDR3 length: 13 residues.

The chain couples TRBV19 to TRBJ1-6; D is uncertain. Germline V gene lookup returns CDR1 LNHDA and CDR2 SQIVND (reference sequence). The ends were cut back, 7 bases at V and 9 bases at J, with 13 bases in the middle. The CDR3 sequence is 13 residues long. For the CDR3, the DNA is TGTGCCAGTACCATGGGGATGAGTTCACCCCTCCACTTT. Translation: CASTMGMSSPLHF.

The DNA of the CDR3 is TGCAGCGTTCCTGGCCTTAAACAGGGCGGCTGGGGCACTGAAGCTTTCTTT. Translation gives CSVPGLKQGGWGTEAFF. The chain is built from TRBV29-1 and TRBJ1-1; tentatively, D is TRBD1 (6 bases). The CDR3 has 17 amino acids. Trimming pared 5 bases from V and 4 bases from J, leaving 26 bases between. Looked up from germline, CDR1 is SQVTM and CDR2 is ANQGSEA.

This chain's CDR3 is CASSSWGRQGFDYGYTF. The CDR3 region has the DNA TGTGCCAGCAGCTCCTGGGGCAGACAGGGGTTCGACTATGGCTACACCTTC. This chain joins TRBV5-6 and TRBJ1-2; 8 positions agree with TRBD1. Trimming at V came to 3 bases and at J to 3 bases, leaving 13 bases not matched to a gene. Looked up from germline, CDR1 is SGHDT and CDR2 is YYEEEE. CDR3 length: 17 amino acids.

The rearrangement links TRBV6-6 to TRBJ1-3, with D possibly being TRBD1 (6 bases). Germline V gives CDR1 MNHNY, CDR2 SVGAGI (reference sequence). The V end was cut by 5 bases, the J end by 0 bases, with 14 bases between. The CDR3 length is 16 residues. CDR3 nucleotides: TGTGCCAGCAGTACGGGCAGGGGATACTCTGGAAACACCATATATTTT. Translated, it gives CASSTGRGYSGNTIYF.